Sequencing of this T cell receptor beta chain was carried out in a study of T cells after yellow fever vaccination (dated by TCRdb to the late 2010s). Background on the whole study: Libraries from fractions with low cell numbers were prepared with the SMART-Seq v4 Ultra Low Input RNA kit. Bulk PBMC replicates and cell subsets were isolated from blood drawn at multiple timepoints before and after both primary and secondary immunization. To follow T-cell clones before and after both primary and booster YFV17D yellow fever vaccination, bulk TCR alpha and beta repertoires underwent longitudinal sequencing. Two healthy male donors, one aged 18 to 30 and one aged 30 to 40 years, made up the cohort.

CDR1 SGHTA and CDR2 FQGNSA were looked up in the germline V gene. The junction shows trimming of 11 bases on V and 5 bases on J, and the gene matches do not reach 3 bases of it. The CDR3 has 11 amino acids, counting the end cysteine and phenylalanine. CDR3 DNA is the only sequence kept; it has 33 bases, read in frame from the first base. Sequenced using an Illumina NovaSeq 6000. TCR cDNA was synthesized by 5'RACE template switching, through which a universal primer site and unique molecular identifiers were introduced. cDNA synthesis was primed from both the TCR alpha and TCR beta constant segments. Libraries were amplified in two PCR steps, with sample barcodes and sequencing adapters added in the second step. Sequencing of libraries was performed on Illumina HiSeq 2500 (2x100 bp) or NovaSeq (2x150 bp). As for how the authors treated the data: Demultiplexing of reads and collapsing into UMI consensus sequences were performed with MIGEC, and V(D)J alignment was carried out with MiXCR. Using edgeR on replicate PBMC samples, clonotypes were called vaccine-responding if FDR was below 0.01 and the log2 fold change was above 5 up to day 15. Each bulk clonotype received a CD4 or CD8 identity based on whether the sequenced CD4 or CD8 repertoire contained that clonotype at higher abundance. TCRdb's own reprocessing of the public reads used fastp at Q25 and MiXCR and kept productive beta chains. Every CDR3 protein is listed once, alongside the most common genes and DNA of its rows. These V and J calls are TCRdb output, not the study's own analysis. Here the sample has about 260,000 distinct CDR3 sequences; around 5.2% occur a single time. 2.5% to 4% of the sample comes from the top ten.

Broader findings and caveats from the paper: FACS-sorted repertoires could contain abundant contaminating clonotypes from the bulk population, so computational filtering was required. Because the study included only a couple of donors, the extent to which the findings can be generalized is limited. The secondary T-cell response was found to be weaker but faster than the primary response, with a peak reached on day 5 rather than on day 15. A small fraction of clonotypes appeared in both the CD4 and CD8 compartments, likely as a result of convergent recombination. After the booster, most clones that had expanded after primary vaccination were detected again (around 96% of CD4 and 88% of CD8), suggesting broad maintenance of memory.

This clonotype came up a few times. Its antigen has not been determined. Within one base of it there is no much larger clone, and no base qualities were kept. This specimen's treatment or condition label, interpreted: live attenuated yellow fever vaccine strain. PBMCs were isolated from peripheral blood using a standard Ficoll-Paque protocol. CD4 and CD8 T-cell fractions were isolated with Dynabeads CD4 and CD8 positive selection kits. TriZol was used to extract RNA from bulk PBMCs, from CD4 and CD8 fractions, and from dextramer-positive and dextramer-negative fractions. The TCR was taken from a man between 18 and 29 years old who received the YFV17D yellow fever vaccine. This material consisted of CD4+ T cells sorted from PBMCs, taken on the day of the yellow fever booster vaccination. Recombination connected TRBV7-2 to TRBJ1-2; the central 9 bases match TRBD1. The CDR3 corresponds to CAFGTGYGYTF. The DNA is TGTGCCTTCGGGACAGGGTATGGCTACACCTTC. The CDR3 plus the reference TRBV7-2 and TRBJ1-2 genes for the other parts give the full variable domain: GAGVSQSPSNKVTEKGKDVELRCDPISGHTALYWYRQSLGQGLEFLIYFQGNSAPDKSGLPSDRFSAERTGGSVSTLTIQRTQQEDSAVYLCAFGTGYGYTFGSGTRLTVV.